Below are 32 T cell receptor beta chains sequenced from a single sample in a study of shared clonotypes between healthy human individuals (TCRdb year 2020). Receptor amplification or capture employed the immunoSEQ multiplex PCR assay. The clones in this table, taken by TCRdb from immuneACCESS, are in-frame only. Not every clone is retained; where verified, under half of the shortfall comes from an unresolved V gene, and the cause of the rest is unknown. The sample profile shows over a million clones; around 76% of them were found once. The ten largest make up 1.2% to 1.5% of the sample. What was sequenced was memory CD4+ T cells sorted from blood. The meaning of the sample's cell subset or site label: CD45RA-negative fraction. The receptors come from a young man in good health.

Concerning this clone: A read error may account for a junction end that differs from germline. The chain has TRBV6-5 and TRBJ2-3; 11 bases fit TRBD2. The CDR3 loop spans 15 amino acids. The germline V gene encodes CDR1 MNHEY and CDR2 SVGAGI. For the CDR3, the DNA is TGTGCCAGCAGTTTGACGGGACTAGCGGCACCCCACGCAGTATTT. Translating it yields CASSLTGLAAPHAVF.

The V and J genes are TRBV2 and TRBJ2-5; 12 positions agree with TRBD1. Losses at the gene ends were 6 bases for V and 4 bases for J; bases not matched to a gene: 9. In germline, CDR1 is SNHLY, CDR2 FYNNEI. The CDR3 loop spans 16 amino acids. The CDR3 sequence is CASRGYGTGGVETQYF. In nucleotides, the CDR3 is TGTGCCAGCAGGGGCTACGGGACAGGGGGCGTAGAGACCCAGTACTTC.

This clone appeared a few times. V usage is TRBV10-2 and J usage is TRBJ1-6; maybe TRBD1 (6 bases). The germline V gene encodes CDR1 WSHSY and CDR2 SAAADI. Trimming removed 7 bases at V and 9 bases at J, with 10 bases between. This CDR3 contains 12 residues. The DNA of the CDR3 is TGCGCCAGCAACAGGGAAGCTTCACCCCTCCACTTT. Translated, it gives CASNREASPLHF.

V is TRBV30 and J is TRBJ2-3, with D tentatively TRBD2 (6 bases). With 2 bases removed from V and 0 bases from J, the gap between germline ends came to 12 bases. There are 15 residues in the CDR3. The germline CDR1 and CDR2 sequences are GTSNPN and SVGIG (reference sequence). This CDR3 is CAWSPWGESTDTQYF. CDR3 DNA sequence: TGTGCCTGGAGTCCCTGGGGGGAAAGCACAGATACGCAGTATTTT.

The CDR3 sequence is CASNERELETQYF. DNA of the CDR3: TGTGCCAGCAATGAGCGGGAGTTGGAGACCCAGTACTTC. J is TRBJ2-5 and V is TRBV2, with TRBD2 matching 8 bases. With 7 bases clipped from V and 5 bases from J, the junction kept 6 bases outside the gene matches. CDR1 and CDR2 (germline): SNHLY, FYNNEI. This CDR3 region has 13 residues.

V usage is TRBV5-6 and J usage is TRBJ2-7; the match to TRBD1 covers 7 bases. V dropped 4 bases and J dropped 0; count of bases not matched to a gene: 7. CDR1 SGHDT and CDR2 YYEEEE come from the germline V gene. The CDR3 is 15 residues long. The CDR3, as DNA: TGTGCCAGCAGCCAAGGGACAGCCTCCTCCTACGAGCAGTACTTC. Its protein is CASSQGTASSYEQYF.

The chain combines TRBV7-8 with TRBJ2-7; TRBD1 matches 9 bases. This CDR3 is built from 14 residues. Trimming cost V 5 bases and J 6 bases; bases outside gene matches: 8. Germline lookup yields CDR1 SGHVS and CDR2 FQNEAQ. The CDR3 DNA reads TGTGCCAGCAGCCCAAAAGGGACAGGGACCGAGCAGTACTTC. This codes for CASSPKGTGTEQYF.

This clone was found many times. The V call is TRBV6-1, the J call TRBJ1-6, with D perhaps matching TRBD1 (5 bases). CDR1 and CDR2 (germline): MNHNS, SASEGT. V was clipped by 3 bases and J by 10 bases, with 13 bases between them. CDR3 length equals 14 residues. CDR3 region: CASSDRAGQSPLHF. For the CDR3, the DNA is TGTGCCAGCAGTGATAGGGCAGGACAATCACCCCTCCACTTT.

CDR3 in DNA: TGTGCCAGAAGCCTGGGGGCCGGGACTAGCGACACCTACGAGCAGTACTTC. It specifies CARSLGAGTSDTYEQYF. This chain uses TRBV5-3 with TRBJ2-7; TRBD2 matches at 10 bases. TRBV5-3 belongs to the ORF category, with a function that is uncertain. CDR3 length: 17 amino acids. V dropped 4 bases and J dropped 2; count of bases not matched to a gene: 12.

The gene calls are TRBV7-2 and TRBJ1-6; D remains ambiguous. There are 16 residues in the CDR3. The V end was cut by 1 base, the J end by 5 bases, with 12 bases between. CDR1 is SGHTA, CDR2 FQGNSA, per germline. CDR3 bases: TGTGCCAGCAGCTTAGGAGGAGGAGCCAATAATTCACCCCTCCACTTT. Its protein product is CASSLGGGANNSPLHF. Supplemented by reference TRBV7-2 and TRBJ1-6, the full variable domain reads GAGVSQSPSNKVTEKGKDVELRCDPISGHTALYWYRQSLGQGLEFLIYFQGNSAPDKSGLPSDRFSAERTGGSVSTLTIQRTQQEDSAVYLCASSLGGGANNSPLHFGNGTRLTVT.

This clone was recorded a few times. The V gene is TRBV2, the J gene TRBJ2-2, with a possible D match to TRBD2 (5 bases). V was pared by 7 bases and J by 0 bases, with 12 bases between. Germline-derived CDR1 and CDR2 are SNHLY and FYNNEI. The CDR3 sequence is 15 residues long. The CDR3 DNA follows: TGTGCCAGCAACCCGGACTCAGCGAACACCGGGGAGCTGTTTTTT. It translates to CASNPDSANTGELFF.

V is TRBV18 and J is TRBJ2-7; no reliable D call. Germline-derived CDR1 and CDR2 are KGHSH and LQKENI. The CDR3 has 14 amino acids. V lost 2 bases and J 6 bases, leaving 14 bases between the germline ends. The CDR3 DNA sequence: TGTGCCAGCTCACCAAGCAAGGCGGTGGTCGAGCAGTACTTC. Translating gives CASSPSKAVVEQYF.

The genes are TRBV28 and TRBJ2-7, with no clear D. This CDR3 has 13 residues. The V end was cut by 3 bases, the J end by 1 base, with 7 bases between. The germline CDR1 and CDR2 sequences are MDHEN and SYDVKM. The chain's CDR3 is CASSLKGSYEQYF. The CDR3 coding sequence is TGTGCCAGCAGTTTGAAAGGGTCCTACGAGCAGTACTTC.

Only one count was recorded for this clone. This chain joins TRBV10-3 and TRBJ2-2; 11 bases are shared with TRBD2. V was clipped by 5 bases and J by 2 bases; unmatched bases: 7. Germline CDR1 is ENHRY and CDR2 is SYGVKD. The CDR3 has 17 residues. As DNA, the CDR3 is TGTGCCATCAGTTTAGCGGGAGGGCCGTTAAACACCGGGGAGCTGTTTTTT. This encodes CAISLAGGPLNTGELFF.

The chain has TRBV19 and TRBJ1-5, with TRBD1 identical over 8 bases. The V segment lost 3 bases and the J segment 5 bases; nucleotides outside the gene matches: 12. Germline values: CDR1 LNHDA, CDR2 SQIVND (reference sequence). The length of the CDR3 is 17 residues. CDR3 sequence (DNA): TGTGCCAGTAGTATGGGAGGGTACAGGGGGAACGATCAGCCCCAGCATTTT. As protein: CASSMGGYRGNDQPQHF.

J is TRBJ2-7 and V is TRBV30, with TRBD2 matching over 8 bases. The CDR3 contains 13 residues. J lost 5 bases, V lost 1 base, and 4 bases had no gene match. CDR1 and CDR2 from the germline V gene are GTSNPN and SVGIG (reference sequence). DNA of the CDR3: TGTGCCTGGAGTGGAACTAGCGGTGACGAGCAGTACTTC. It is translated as CAWSGTSGDEQYF.

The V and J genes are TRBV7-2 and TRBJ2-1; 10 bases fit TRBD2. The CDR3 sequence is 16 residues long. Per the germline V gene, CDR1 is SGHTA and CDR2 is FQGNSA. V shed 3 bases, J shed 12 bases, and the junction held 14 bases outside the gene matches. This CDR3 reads CASSFTSGIPPGVQFF. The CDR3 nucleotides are TGTGCCAGCAGCTTTACTAGCGGGATTCCCCCCGGCGTGCAGTTCTTC.

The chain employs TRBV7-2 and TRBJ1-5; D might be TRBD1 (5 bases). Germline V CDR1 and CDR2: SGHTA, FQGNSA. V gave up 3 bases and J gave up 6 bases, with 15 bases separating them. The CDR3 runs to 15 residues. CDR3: CASSLDITRGQPQHF. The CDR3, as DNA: TGTGCCAGCAGCTTGGACATCACGCGAGGTCAGCCCCAGCATTTT.

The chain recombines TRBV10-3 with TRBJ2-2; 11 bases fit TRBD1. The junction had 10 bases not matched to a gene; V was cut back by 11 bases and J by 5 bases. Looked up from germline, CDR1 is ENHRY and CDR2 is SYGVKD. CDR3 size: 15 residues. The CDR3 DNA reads TGTGCCGCTGCTGCAGGACAGGGGGCAACCGGGGAGCTGTTTTTT. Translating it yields CAAAAGQGATGELFF.

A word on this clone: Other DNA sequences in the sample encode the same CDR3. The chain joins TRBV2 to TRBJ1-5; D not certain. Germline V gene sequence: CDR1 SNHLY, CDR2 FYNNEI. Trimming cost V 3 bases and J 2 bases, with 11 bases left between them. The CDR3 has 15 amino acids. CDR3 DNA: TGTGCCAGCAGTGAGGGTAGTTCGGGCAATCAGCCCCAGCATTTT. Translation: CASSEGSSGNQPQHF.

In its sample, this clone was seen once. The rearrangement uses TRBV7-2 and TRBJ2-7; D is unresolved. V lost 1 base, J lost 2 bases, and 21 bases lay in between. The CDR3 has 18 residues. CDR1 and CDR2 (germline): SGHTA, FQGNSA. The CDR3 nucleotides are TGTGCCAGCAGCTTAGGGTCCCCTACCTTGGCAAATGCCTACGAGCAGTACTTC. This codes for CASSLGSPTLANAYEQYF.

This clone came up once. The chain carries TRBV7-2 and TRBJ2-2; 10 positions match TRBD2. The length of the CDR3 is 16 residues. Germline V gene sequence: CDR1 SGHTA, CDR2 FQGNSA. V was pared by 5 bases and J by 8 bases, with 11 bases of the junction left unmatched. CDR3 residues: CASSLIRTSGRGELFF. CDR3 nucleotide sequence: TGTGCCAGCAGCCTTATCAGGACTAGCGGTCGGGGGGAGCTGTTTTTT. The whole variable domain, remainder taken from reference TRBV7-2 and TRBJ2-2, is GAGVSQSPSNKVTEKGKDVELRCDPISGHTALYWYRQSLGQGLEFLIYFQGNSAPDKSGLPSDRFSAERTGGSVSTLTIQRTQQEDSAVYLCASSLIRTSGRGELFFGEGSRLTVL.

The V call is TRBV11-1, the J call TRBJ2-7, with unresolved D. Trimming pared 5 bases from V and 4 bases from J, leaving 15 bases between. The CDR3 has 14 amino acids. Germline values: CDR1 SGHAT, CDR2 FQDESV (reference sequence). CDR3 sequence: CASSPPITLYEQYF. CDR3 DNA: TGTGCCAGCAGCCCCCCCATCACCCTATACGAGCAGTACTTC.

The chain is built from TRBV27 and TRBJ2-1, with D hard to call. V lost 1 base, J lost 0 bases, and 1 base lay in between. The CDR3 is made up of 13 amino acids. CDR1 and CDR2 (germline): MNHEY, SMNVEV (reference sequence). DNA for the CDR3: TGTGCCAGCAGTTTATTCTCCTACAATGAGCAGTTCTTC. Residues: CASSLFSYNEQFF.

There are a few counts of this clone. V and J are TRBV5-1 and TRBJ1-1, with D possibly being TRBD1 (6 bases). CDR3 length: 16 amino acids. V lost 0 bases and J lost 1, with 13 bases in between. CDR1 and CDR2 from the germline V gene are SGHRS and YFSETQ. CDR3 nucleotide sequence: TGCGCCAGCAGCTTGGCGGGACACCCACCGAACACTGAAGCTTTCTTT. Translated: CASSLAGHPPNTEAFF.

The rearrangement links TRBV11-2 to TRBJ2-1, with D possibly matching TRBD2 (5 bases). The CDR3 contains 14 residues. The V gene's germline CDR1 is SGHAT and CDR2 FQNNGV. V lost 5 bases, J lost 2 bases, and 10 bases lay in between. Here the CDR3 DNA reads TGTGCCAGCAGCCCCGGGGTTACCTACAATGAGCAGTTCTTC. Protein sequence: CASSPGVTYNEQFF. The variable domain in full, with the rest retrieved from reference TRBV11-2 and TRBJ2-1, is EAGVAQSPRYKIIEKRQSVAFWCNPISGHATLYWYQQILGQGPKLLIQFQNNGVVDDSQLPKDRFSAERLKGVDSTLKIQPAKLEDSAVYLCASSPGVTYNEQFFGPGTRLTVL.

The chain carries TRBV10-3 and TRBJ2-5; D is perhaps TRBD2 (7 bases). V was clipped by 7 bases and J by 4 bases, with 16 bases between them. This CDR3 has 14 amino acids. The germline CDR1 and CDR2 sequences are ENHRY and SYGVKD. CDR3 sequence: CAIKGGGSSETQYF. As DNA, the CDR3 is TGTGCCATCAAGGGGGGGGGTTCATCAGAGACCCAGTACTTC.

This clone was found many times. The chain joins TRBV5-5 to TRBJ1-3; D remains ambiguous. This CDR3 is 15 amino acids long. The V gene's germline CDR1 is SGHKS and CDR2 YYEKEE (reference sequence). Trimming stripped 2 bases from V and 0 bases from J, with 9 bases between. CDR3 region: CASSFGSSSGNTIYF. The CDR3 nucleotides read TGTGCCAGCAGCTTCGGGTCGAGCTCTGGAAACACCATATATTTT.

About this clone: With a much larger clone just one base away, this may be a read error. The CDR3 DNA reads as TGTGCCAGCAGCCTCGGCGTACTAGCGGGGGCCGAGCAGTACTTC. Residues: CASSLGVLAGAEQYF. The chain employs TRBV7-9 and TRBJ2-7, with 11 bases aligning to TRBD2. The CDR3 is made up of 15 amino acids. Per the germline V gene, CDR1 is SEHNR and CDR2 is FQNEAQ (reference sequence). Trimming took 5 bases from V and 6 from J; bases not matched to a gene: 9.

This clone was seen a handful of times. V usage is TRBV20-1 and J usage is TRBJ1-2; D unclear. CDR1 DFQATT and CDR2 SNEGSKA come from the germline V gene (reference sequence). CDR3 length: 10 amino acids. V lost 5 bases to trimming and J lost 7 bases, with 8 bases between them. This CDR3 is CSAFFGGYTF. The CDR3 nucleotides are TGCAGTGCTTTCTTTGGTGGCTACACCTTC.

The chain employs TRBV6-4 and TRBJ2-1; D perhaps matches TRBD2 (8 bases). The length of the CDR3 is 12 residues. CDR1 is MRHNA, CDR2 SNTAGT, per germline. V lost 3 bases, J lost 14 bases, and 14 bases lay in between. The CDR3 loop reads CASSEGGGRKFF. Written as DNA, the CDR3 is TGTGCCAGCAGTGAAGGGGGCGGGAGGAAGTTCTTC.

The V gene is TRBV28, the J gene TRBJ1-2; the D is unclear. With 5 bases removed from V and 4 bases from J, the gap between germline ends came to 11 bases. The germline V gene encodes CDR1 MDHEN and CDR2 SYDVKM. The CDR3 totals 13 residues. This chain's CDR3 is CASSETDLYGYTF. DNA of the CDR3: TGTGCCAGCAGTGAGACTGACCTCTATGGCTACACCTTC.